This TCR beta chain was captured in a study of T cell repertoires in cytomegalovirus infection (dated by TCRdb to 2018 to 2020). Describing the broader study: The peptide stimulations were aimed at well-studied HLA-B-restricted epitopes as well as recently identified HLA-C-restricted CMV epitopes, whose presentation resists viral immunomodulation. Donor HLA type was relevant to the analysis, as public TCR beta signatures indicated carriage of CMV infection together with the matching HLA type.

Concerning this clonotype: Its antigen specificity is not known. Qualities for individual bases were not recorded, and no much larger clone is one base off.

The treatment or condition label corresponds to: in vitro stimulation with specific CMV peptide epitopes to enrich CMV-specific T cells. What the work shows at the level of the full study, not this receptor alone: Cumulative frequency of public TCR beta family members discriminated carriers of CMV infection plus the relevant HLA type in this cohort and an independent approximately 400-donor cohort. The ex vivo response was dominated by HLA-C-restricted CMV-specific TCR beta clonotypes, which also provided the single most frequent clonotype in two of eight donors.

Trimming at the junction amounts to 4 bases on V and 6 bases on J, and the germline ends lie 13 bases apart. Reading from cysteine to phenylalanine, the CDR3 counts 15 amino acids. CDR3 DNA only is kept here, 45 bases in frame from base 1. The instrument was an Illumina HiSeq 1500. TCRdb handled the public reads itself, with Q25 trimming in fastp and clone calling in MiXCR, and kept productive beta chains. Rows merge per CDR3 protein into single entries with the most common DNA and genes. Here the sample has about 500,000 distinct CDR3 sequences; 25% to 35% occur a single time. 15% to 20% of the sample rests with the top ten.

Recombination linked TRBV23-1 to TRBJ1-6, with no D gene named confidently. TRBV23-1 is an ORF for which the function is uncertain. This receptor was identified in a human donor in good health (CMV status not recorded). Some clones in this sample may be carry-over from other donors' samples. The input for sequencing was cultured PBMCs, taken from culture after CMV antigen stimulation. The CDR3 here reads CASSLNGLFNSPLHF. The bases are TGCGCCAGCAGTCTCAACGGACTTTTTAATTCACCCCTCCACTTT.